This T cell receptor beta chain appears in the sequencing data of a study of blood T cell repertoires in COVID-19. Study summary: Italy, Spain and the United States were the sources of the convalescent and acute COVID-19 samples. The cDNA or gDNA used as material had been derived from T cells, B-cell-depleted T cells, or PBMCs.

Looked up from germline, CDR1 is SGHAT and CDR2 is FQNNGV. CDR3 length equals 11 residues. V gave up 5 bases and J gave up 10 bases, with 11 bases separating them. The repertoire was sequenced with immunoSEQ multiplex PCR; TCRdb's copy has only in-frame clones and lacks some. The profile covers tens of thousands of clones, with about 88% appearing a single time and approximately 16% taken by the ten largest. The receptor was derived from a human donor with active COVID-19. The donor label of this sample is uncertain. Source material: peripheral blood. The V and J genes are TRBV11-2 and TRBJ2-5; a weak D match, TRBD2 (6 bases). CDR3 in DNA: TGTGCCAGCAGCCATTCGGGGGTCCAGTACTTC. It encodes CASSHSGVQYF.